This TCR beta chain stems from a study of T-cell reconstitution after alpha-beta-depleted transplantation in children. Study outcomes and limitations: Two months or so post-transplant, alpha-beta T cells reportedly derived from several hundred expanded graft clones. T-cell counts and diversity at one year post-transplant came mainly from newly produced T cells. Recipient T cells and thymic progenitors that survived were the source of the high TCRbeta diversity seen at day 60 in some patients.

This clonotype appeared a few times. Its cognate antigen is unknown. A TCRbeta library incorporating unique molecular identifiers was prepared. TCRdb used MiXCR to reprocess the PCR reads, holding one entry per CDR3 protein. The table records 500,000 to 650,000 distinct CDR3 sequences, about an eighth of them present only once. J gave up 4 bases and V 3 bases, and 13 bases lay outside the gene matches. There are 18 residues in the CDR3. Germline assignment: CDR1 MDHEN and CDR2 SYDVKM. The chain uses TRBV28 and TRBJ2-1; 9 positions agree with TRBD1. This material consisted of PBMCs, mostly from graft donor cells, taken 360 days after TCRalphabeta/CD19-depleted stem cell transplant. This sequence originates from a male patient younger than 18 who had a stem cell transplant for acute myeloid leukemia, so the T cells may come from the graft donor. The CDR3 spells CASSFGRPWDREYNEQFF. Written as DNA, the CDR3 is TGTGCCAGCAGTTTCGGTCGACCCTGGGACAGGGAATACAATGAGCAGTTCTTC.